The 27 T cell receptor beta chains below were found in one sample sequenced in a study of tumor-infiltrating lymphocytes in primary liver carcinoma. Synthesis of TCR beta cDNA was carried out from about 500 ng total RNA with a constant-region primer. For TCR beta, libraries were produced by three nested multiplex PCR rounds using slightly modified ARM-PCR. TRBV1-TRBV30 forward primers paired with a C-beta reverse primer drove the first two PCR rounds, roughly 10 cycles each. TCRdb called the multiplex PCR reads again in MiXCR, with one record for every CDR3 protein. The profile covers 84,000 or so distinct CDR3 sequences, with approximately 70% appearing a single time and less than 20% taken by the ten largest. For each extraction, RNA and DNA were obtained together from around 18-30 mg of unsorted bulk tissue. The sample taken for sequencing was liver tumor tissue from sampling region 1. Specified subset: tumor region T1, superior pole. The source of these receptors is a middle-aged man with primary liver carcinoma and hepatitis B virus infection.

This clonotype was observed once. One end of the junction fails to match germline, which may point to a read error. Written as DNA, the CDR3 is TGTGCCAGCAGACGCGAGCGGGATCTGACCTACGAGAAGTACTTC. This sequence encodes CASRRERDLTYEKYF. The chain has TRBV6-2 or TRBV6-3 and TRBJ2-7; TRBD2 agrees at 7 bases. The CDR3 totals 15 residues. From germline, CDR1 is MNHEY and CDR2 SVGEGT.

A note on this clonotype: Mismatch with germline at one junction end may stem from a read error. The rearrangement joins TRBV4-2 to TRBJ2-7, with a possible D match to TRBD2 (6 bases). Germline lookup yields CDR1 LGHNA and CDR2 YNFKEQ. The CDR3 totals 18 residues. The DNA of the CDR3 is TGTGTCAGCAGCCGAGAGGTCGCGAGCAGGAGGGTACCCTACGAGCAGTACTTC. Translating gives CVSSREVASRRVPYEQYF.

The gene calls are TRBV7-9 and TRBJ1-3, with D possibly being TRBD1 (5 bases). The V gene's germline CDR1 is SEHNR and CDR2 FQNEAQ (reference sequence). This CDR3 contains 15 residues. The CDR3 nucleotides are TGTGTCGGCAGCCTTACAGGACATGGTGGAAACACCATATATTTT. This gives the protein CVGSLTGHGGNTIYF.

A remark on this clonotype: No DNA is shown, since the ends of the CDR3 on it are uncertain; the CDR3 is the one TCRdb lists. CDR3 in amino acids: CASSWGRGAANSPIHF. The chain has TRBV6-5 and TRBJ1-6; whether TRBD1, the table's D call, matches the DNA was not checked. The CDR3 contains 16 residues when both ends are counted. CDR1 and CDR2 (germline): MNHEY, SVGAGI.

This clonotype was counted a few times. Its ends do not fully match the called genes, so a read error is possible. The chain has TRBV12-3 or TRBV12-4 and TRBJ1-5; 7 positions match TRBD1. CDR3 length equals 15 residues. Here the CDR3 reads CASSPRDSPNQSQHF. The CDR3 DNA sequence: TGTGCCAGCAGTCCCAGGGACAGCCCCAATCAGTCCCAGCATTTT.

In the case of this clonotype: A much larger clone differs by one base, so this may be a read error. The chain uses TRBV24-1 and TRBJ2-5, with D possibly called TRBD1 or TRBD2 (5 bases each). The CDR3 has 16 residues. Germline CDR1 and CDR2: KGHDR and SFDVKD. V lost 4 bases and J lost 5, with 19 bases in between. The DNA for the CDR3 is TGTGCCACCAGTGAATCCGGGATAGGGGTAGGGGAGACCCAGTACTTC. Protein: CATSESGIGVGETQYF.

About this clonotype itself: A junction end diverges from the germline sequence, so it may reflect a read error. The V call is TRBV12-3 or TRBV12-4, the J call TRBJ2-7; D unclear. The CDR3 totals 14 residues. CDR3 coding DNA: TGTCCCAGCAGTACCCCCCCAAGCACTAACGAGCAGTACTTC. It codes for CPSSTPPSTNEQYF.

To note about this clonotype: Since a much larger clone is just one base distant, this may be a read error. V gene TRBV28 combines with J gene TRBJ1-2, with unresolved D. The CDR3 is made up of 12 amino acids. Germline lookup yields CDR1 MDHEN and CDR2 SYDVKM. CDR3 loop: CTIPLDSGGYTF. In nucleotides, the CDR3 is TGTACCATCCCCCTAGATTCAGGTGGCTACACCTTC.

Notes on this clonotype: This could be a read error, since a much larger clone is one nucleotide away. V gene TRBV5-1 combines with J gene TRBJ2-1; D possibly uses TRBD1 or TRBD2 (6 bases each). This CDR3 has 16 residues. The V and J ends lost 0 bases and 6 bases respectively, with 16 bases between them. CDR1 SGHRS and CDR2 YFSETQ come from the germline V gene. The CDR3 region has the DNA TGCGCCAGCAGCTTGGTAACGGGATGGGGGGCCAATGAGCAGTTCTTC. It encodes CASSLVTGWGANEQFF.

With respect to this clonotype: The junction departs from the called germline gene at one end, perhaps through a read error. The CDR3: CGSSTRGVEAFF. The CDR3 DNA reads TGTGGCAGCAGCACGCGGGGTGTTGAAGCTTTCTTT. The chain has TRBV6-5 and TRBJ1-1; no definite D call. The CDR3 sequence is 12 residues long. Germline V CDR1 and CDR2: MNHEY, SVGAGI.

This clonotype turned up a few times. A much larger clone lies one base from this, so it may be a read error. The chain couples TRBV6-5 to TRBJ2-3; D ambiguous. V shed 4 bases and J shed 0 bases, with 8 bases lying between them. Germline V gives CDR1 MNHEY, CDR2 SVGAGI. This CDR3 comprises 14 residues. The CDR3 bases are TGTGCCAGCAGTTTCGAACGAAGCACAGATACGCAGTATTTT. Its protein product is CASSFERSTDTQYF.

This chain's CDR3 is CASSVPRQRAYNEQFF. CDR3 DNA: TGTGCCAGCAGTGTCCCGAGACAGAGGGCGTATAATGAGCAGTTCTTC. The chain links TRBV6-1 to TRBJ2-1, with D perhaps assigned TRBD1 or TRBD2 (5 bases each). CDR3 size: 16 residues. Deletions cut 4 bases from V and 7 bases from J, with 20 bases between. CDR1 is MNHNS and CDR2 is SASEGT in the germline V gene.

V is TRBV24-1 and J is TRBJ2-5, with TRBD1 as a possible D gene (6 bases). Trimming cost V 7 bases and J 4 bases, with 18 bases left between them. CDR1 is KGHDR and CDR2 is SFDVKD in the germline V gene. The CDR3 is 15 amino acids. The CDR3: CATSRIGEGGETQYF. In nucleotides, the CDR3 is TGTGCCACCAGCAGAATAGGGGAAGGGGGAGAGACCCAGTACTTC.

This clonotype appeared many times. V is TRBV20-1 and J is TRBJ2-1; D gene unclear. The germline gives CDR1 DFQATT, CDR2 SNEGSKA (reference sequence). The CDR3 loop spans 14 amino acids. Trimming left V 3 bases short and J 1 base short, with 10 bases between. For the CDR3, the DNA is TGCAGTGCTAGGGGTCTAGAATCCTACAATGAGCAGTTCTTC. Protein: CSARGLESYNEQFF.

Concerning this clonotype: Given a much more abundant clone one base away, this may be a read error. The chain is built from TRBV5-4 and TRBJ2-7, with TRBD2 identical over 9 bases. This CDR3 has 15 amino acids. Per the germline V gene, CDR1 is SGHNT and CDR2 is YYREEE (reference sequence). CDR3 protein: CANSTGTSRDYEQYF. The DNA of the CDR3 is TGTGCCAACAGCACCGGGACTAGCAGAGACTACGAGCAGTACTTC.

Comment on this clonotype: One base away lies a much larger clone, so this may be a sequencing read error. The genes are TRBV5-6 and TRBJ2-5; no definite D call. CDR1 and CDR2 from the germline V gene are SGHDT and YYEEEE. Deletions cut 3 bases from V and 9 bases from J, with 18 bases between. The CDR3 is 14 amino acids. In DNA, the CDR3 is TGTGCCAGCAGCTGGGTTACGTCGGTCGAGGCCCAGTACTTC. Its translation: CASSWVTSVEAQYF. The full variable domain, rest sourced from reference TRBV5-6 and TRBJ2-5, is DAGVTQSPTHLIKTRGQQVTLRCSPKSGHDTVSWYQQALGQGPQFIFQYYEEEERQRGNFPDRFSGHQFPNYSSELNVNALLLGDSALYLCASSWVTSVEAQYFGPGTRLLVL.

Worth noting for this clonotype: Its ends do not fully match the called genes, so a read error is possible. The gene calls are TRBV2 and TRBJ2-2; no definite D call. The CDR3 runs 14 residues. Germline CDR1 reads SNHLY; CDR2 reads FYNNEI. CDR3 loop: CASSEAENTEELFF. CDR3 sequence (DNA): TGTGCCAGCAGTGAAGCAGAGAACACCGAGGAGCTGTTTTTT.

To note about this clonotype: Lacking the conserved final phenylalanine or tryptophan, this CDR3 likely reflects a read error. The DNA is left out, because the CDR3 cannot be placed on it with certainty; the CDR3 is given as TCRdb lists it. The chain has TRBV11-2 and TRBJ1-1; TRBD1, the table's D call, lacks a check against the DNA. Germline CDR1 reads SGHAT; CDR2 reads FQNNGV. The CDR3 extends over 14 residues, inclusive of both ends. The CDR3 reads CASSTACSVTEAVI.

About this clonotype itself: One end of the junction fails to match germline, which may point to a read error. The rearrangement links TRBV30 to TRBJ2-1; a possible D gene is TRBD1 (6 bases). CDR1 GTSNPN and CDR2 SVGIG come from the germline V gene (reference sequence). The CDR3 consists of 14 residues. CDR3 bases: TGTGCCTGGTGTGGGGACAACTCCTACAACGAGCAGTTCTTC. Encoded protein: CAWCGDNSYNEQFF.

A remark on this clonotype: The junction departs from the called germline gene at one end, perhaps through a read error. This chain links TRBV15 with TRBJ2-2; D call uncertain. The CDR3 runs to 18 residues. CDR1 and CDR2 (germline): LNHNV, YYDKDF (reference sequence). The chain's CDR3 is CVTSRDSVTTGVTGELFF. The CDR3 DNA sequence: TGTGTCACCAGCAGAGATTCTGTGACGACTGGAGTCACCGGGGAGCTGTTTTTT.

This clonotype was observed a few times. A single base separates this from a much larger clone, so it may be a read error. The gene calls are TRBV10-3 and TRBJ1-1; D is unresolved. The germline gives CDR1 ENHRY, CDR2 SYGVKD. The V gene lost 2 bases and the J gene lost 7 bases, with 8 bases spanning the gap. There are 12 residues in the CDR3. The CDR3 DNA reads as TGTGCCATCAGTGAGGGTCAGTATGAAGCTTTCTTT. Translated, it gives CAISEGQYEAFF.

The chain links TRBV19 to TRBJ1-5; D not resolved. The CDR3 consists of 14 residues. V was shortened by 4 bases and J by 0 bases, with 7 bases between the two germline ends. Germline V CDR1 and CDR2: LNHDA, SQIVND (reference sequence). In DNA form, the CDR3 reads TGTGCCAGTAGTAAATGGATTAGCAATCAGCCCCAGCATTTT. Translated, it gives CASSKWISNQPQHF.

This sequence joins TRBV28 and TRBJ1-2; 10 nucleotides match TRBD1. The V gene end was trimmed by 3 bases and the J gene end by 3 bases; junction bases not matched to a gene: 10. Germline V gene sequence: CDR1 MDHEN, CDR2 SYDVKM. The CDR3 loop spans 17 amino acids. The CDR3 DNA is TGTGCCAGCAGTTTGCCACCGTGGACAGGGGGAGACTATGGCTACACCTTC. It yields the protein CASSLPPWTGGDYGYTF.

About this clonotype: A much larger clone sits a single nucleotide away, making a read error possible. The V and J genes are TRBV30 and TRBJ1-6; the match to TRBD1 covers 8 bases. The V gene's germline CDR1 is GTSNPN and CDR2 SVGIG (reference sequence). Germline trimming cut 4 bases from V and 7 bases from J; bases unmatched to any gene: 9. The CDR3 extends over 15 amino acids. CDR3 sequence: CAWKSSGGANSPLHF. CDR3 in DNA: TGTGCCTGGAAATCTTCAGGGGGCGCGAATTCACCCCTCCACTTT.

Comments on this clonotype: An end of the junction does not agree with germline; a read error may underlie this. This rearrangement joins TRBV14 to TRBJ2-1; tentative D call: TRBD1 (6 bases). The germline V gene has CDR1 SGHDN and CDR2 FVKESK. This CDR3 comprises 18 residues. The CDR3 nucleotides read TGTACCAGCAGCCCCTTCCTGAACAGGGTGGAACGGTACGGTGAGCAGTTCTTC. Protein product: CTSSPFLNRVERYGEQFF. Full variable domain (missing parts from reference TRBV14 and TRBJ2-1): EAGVTQFPSHSVIEKGQTVTLRCDPISGHDNLYWYRRVMGKEIKFLLHFVKESKQDESGMPNNRFLAERTGGTYSTLKVQPAELEDSGVYFCTSSPFLNRVERYGEQFFGPGTRLTVL.

Concerning this clonotype itself: The germline gene is not matched at one end of the junction; a read error may be the cause. The genes are TRBV6-5 and TRBJ2-1; D is ambiguous. CDR1 and CDR2 (germline): MNHEY, SVGAGI. The CDR3 runs to 14 residues. CDR3 in amino acids: CASGYKRSDNEQFF. CDR3 coding DNA: TGTGCCAGCGGTTACAAACGGTCGGACAATGAGCAGTTCTTC.

There are many counts of this clonotype. This chain connects TRBV2 to TRBJ2-7; maybe TRBD2 (6 bases). CDR1 and CDR2 from the germline V gene are SNHLY and FYNNEI. CDR3 length equals 15 residues. V shed 6 bases and J shed 2 bases, with 17 bases lying between them. The CDR3 here is CASSGTSDRAYEQYF. As DNA, the CDR3 is TGTGCCAGCAGCGGGACTTCCGATAGGGCCTACGAGCAGTACTTC.